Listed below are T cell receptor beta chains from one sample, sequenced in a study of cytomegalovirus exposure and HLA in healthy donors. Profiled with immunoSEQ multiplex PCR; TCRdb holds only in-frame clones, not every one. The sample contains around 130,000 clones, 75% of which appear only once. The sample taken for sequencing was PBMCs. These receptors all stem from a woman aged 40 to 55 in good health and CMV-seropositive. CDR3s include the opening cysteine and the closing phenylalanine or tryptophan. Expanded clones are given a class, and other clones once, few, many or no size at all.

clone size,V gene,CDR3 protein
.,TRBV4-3,CASSQEEGGYNEQFF
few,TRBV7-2,CASSLDTYNSPLHF
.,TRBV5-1,CASSQTSGGPQEQYF
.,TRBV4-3,CASSQGARGDYGYTF
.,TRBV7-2,CASSLASVAEQYF
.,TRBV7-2,CASSLGTREDGYTF
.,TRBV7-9,CASSPHSRDPQVPEAFF
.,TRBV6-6,CASRVGQRANYGYTF
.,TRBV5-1,CASSWGPTSNEQFF
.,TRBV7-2,CASSLLGGLVGNTIYF
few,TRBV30,CAWRPPGQGYGYTF
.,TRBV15,CATSRGGIDGEKLFF
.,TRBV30,CAIQDRDRGGMNTEAFF
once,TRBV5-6,CASSLDRVLLYF
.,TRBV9,CASSPRDRYMEAFF
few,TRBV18,CASRQGAVGELFF
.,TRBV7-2,CASSTGHPILGELFF
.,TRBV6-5,CASSQGWNTEAFF
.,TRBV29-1,CSVEGTGGSGYTF
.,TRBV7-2,CASSLGLGETQYF
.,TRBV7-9,CASSRQGANGQNIQYF
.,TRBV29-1,CSAIFGGGNTIYF
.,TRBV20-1,CSAPSDRGAFF
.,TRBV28,CASSLLSTVYGQYF
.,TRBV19,CASSTGTGGRPNEKLFF
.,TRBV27,CASSLVHSGMGTDTQYF
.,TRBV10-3,CAISEPRGRVDYGYTF
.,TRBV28,CASSLTSGSWETQYF
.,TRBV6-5,CASSYSLRSSGNTIYF
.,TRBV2,CASKMGSSYNSPLHF
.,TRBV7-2,CASSQVRGVYEQYF
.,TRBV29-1,CSVDLGGLGTEAFF
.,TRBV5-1,CASSVSTEKNEKLFF
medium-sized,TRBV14,CASSQAAGGGNTIYF
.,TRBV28,CASSYEGLMNTEAFF
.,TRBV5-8,CASSLAEMLGYEQYF
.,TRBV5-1,CASSPLAGANLETQYF
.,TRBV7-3,CASSPGTGFRDGYTF
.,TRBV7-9,CASSLLEGSYTF
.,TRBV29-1,CSVEEEQADTDTQYF
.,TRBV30,CAWSVPDSYYEQYF
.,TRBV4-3,CASSQKGTGTGGNEQYF
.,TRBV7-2,CASSLSRAEQYF
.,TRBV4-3,CASSQAPGHFYEQYF
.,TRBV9,CASSVVERGVVDTQYF
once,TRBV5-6,CASSLYGTSLQETQYF
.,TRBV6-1,CASSEDRQRLFSGANVLTF
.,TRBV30,CAWSPNKGGWNTEAFF